This T cell receptor (beta chain) was captured in a study of spatial heterogeneity in lung cancer. Study summary: PBMC samples from follow-up, when available, were sequenced at a median of approximately 24 months post-resection.

Individually, TCR cDNA molecules were each labelled with a unique molecular identifier. MiXCR was run by TCRdb on the 5' RACE reads, yielding one entry per CDR3 protein. The table records 20,000 to 30,000 distinct CDR3 sequences, 5% to 6% of them present only once. Time point described: blood at routine non-recurrence follow-up after resection. Tumor, nontumor lung or frozen PBMC supplied whole RNA that was sequenced unsorted. Germline assignment: CDR1 MNHEY and CDR2 SVGEGT. Between the trimmed V and J ends, which lost 2 bases and 7 bases, there was a span of 14 bases. CDR3 length equals 14 residues. This clonotype was recorded at least ten times.

V gene TRBV6-2 or TRBV6-3 combines with J gene TRBJ1-2; no clear D. The sequence derives from a male donor with early-stage non-small cell lung cancer. Sample: PBMCs, taken at follow-up. CDR3 protein: CASSYGNPSAGYTF. The CDR3 DNA follows: TGTGCCAGCAGTTACGGCAACCCCTCGGCTGGCTACACCTTC.